The clone carrying this TCR beta chain was seen a few times. Its target is not known. The CDR3 spans 16 residues. Trimming took off 2 bases at V and 7 bases at J, with 19 bases between the two ends. The germline V gene encodes CDR1 SGHTA and CDR2 FQGTGA. These data originate in a study of vaccination and CD4 T cells after COVID-19. Study summary: The authors exposed cells to overlapping spike peptides derived from SARS-CoV-2, HCoV-NL63, HCoV-OC43 and HCoV-229E. As control conditions, cultures were given either a CEFX pool serving as positive control, an HIV-1 Nef pool, or no peptide at all.

Stated time point: late sampling 161 to 241 days after vaccination in three convalescent patients. Treatment specified: roughly 11-day PBMC culture with coronavirus spike peptide pools or control peptides (ViraFEST assay). Scientists ran DNA taken from cultured CD4+ T cells through the Oncomine TCR Beta short-read assay for sequencing. TCRdb re-analysed the PCR reads in MiXCR, keeping a single row per CDR3 protein. The table records about 16,000 distinct CDR3 sequences, around 40% of them present only once. Overall study findings and caveats: The authors identified 304 of 307 vaccine-specific clones in convalescent patients as spike mono-reactive.

The TCR sequence derives from a human donor who had recovered from COVID-19. The V call is TRBV7-3, the J call TRBJ2-3; maybe TRBD1 (6 bases). Sequenced material: CD4+ T cells from blood, cultured in vitro, taken about 7 months after SARS-CoV-2 vaccination. For the CDR3, the DNA is TGTGCCAGCAGCTTAGCAGGGCCAGAAGGGGGAAATACGCAGTATTTT. Amino acid sequence: CASSLAGPEGGNTQYF.